This T cell receptor beta chain was recovered during a study of blood T cell repertoires in COVID-19. Method: immunoSEQ multiplex PCR; TCRdb's copy keeps in-frame clones and lacks some. The sample lists about 100,000 clones, roughly nine tenths seen once, with approximately 7.3% in the top ten. Only one count was recorded for this clone. The germline CDR1 and CDR2 sequences are SGHTA and FQGNSA. Trimming took 2 bases from V and 1 from J, leaving 10 bases between them. This CDR3 contains 15 residues. The specimen sequenced was peripheral blood. The V gene is TRBV7-2, the J gene TRBJ2-3; D is possibly TRBD2 (5 bases). The clonotype originates from a man aged 25 to 40 in a cohort sampled during active COVID-19. The CDR3 reads CASSLLSGGTDTQYF. CDR3 DNA: TGTGCCAGCAGCTTACTAAGCGGAGGCACAGATACGCAGTATTTT.